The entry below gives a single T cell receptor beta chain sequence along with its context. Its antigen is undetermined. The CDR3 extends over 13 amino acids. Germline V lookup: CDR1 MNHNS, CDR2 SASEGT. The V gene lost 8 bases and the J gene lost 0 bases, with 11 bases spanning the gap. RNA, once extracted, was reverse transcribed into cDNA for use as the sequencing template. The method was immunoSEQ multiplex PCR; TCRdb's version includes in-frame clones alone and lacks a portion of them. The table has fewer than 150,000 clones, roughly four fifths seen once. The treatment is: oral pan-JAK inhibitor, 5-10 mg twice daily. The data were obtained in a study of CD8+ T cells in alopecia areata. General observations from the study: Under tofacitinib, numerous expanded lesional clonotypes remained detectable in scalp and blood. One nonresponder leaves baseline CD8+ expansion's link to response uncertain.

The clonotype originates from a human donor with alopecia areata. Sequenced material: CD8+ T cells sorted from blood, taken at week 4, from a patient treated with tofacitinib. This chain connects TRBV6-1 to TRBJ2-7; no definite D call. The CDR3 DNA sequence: TGTGCCAGCGCGAAGCTCTCCTCCTACGAGCAGTACTTC. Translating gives CASAKLSSYEQYF.